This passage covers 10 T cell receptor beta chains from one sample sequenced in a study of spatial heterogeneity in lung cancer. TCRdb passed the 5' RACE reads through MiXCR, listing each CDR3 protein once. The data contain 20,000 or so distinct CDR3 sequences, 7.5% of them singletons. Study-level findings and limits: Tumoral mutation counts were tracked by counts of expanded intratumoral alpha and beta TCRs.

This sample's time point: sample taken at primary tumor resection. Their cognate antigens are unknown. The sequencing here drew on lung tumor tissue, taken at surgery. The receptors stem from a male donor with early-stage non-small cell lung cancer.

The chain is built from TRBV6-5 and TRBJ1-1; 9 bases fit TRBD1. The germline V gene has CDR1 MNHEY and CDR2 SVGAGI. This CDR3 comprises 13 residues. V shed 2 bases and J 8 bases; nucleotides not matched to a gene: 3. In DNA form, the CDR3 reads TGTGCCAGCAGTTACGGGGGGACAGGGGAAGCTTTCTTT. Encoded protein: CASSYGGTGEAFF.

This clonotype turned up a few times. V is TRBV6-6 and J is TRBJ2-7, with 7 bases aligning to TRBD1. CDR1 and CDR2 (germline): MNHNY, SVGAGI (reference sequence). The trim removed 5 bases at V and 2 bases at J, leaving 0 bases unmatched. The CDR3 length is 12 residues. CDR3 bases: TGTGCCAGCAGTGGGACAGCCTACGAGCAGTACTTC. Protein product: CASSGTAYEQYF.

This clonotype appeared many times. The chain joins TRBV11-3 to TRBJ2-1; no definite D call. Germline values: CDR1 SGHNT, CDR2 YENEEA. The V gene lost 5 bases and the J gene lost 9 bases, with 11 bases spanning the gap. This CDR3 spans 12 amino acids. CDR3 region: CASSPTGFEQFF. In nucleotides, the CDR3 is TGTGCCAGCAGCCCCACGGGTTTTGAGCAGTTCTTC.

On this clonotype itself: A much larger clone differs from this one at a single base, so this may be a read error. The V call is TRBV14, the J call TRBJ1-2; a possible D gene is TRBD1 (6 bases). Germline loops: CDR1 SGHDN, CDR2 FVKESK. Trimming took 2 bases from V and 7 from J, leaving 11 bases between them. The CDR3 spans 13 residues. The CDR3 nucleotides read TGTGCCAGCAGCCAACGGGGGCCGTTTGGCTACACCTTC. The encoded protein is CASSQRGPFGYTF. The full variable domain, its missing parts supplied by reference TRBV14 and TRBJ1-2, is EAGVTQFPSHSVIEKGQTVTLRCDPISGHDNLYWYRRVMGKEIKFLLHFVKESKQDESGMPNNRFLAERTGGTYSTLKVQPAELEDSGVYFCASSQRGPFGYTFGSGTRLTVV.

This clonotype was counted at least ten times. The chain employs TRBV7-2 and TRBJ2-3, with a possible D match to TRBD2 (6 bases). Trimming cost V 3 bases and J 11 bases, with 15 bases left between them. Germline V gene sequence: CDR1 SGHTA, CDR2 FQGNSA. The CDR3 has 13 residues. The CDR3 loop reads CASSLPPAGQQYF. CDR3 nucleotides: TGTGCCAGCAGCTTGCCCCCCGCGGGGCAGCAGTATTTT. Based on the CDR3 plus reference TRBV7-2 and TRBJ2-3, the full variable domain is GAGVSQSPSNKVTEKGKDVELRCDPISGHTALYWYRQSLGQGLEFLIYFQGNSAPDKSGLPSDRFSAERTGGSVSTLTIQRTQQEDSAVYLCASSLPPAGQQYFGPGTRLTVL.

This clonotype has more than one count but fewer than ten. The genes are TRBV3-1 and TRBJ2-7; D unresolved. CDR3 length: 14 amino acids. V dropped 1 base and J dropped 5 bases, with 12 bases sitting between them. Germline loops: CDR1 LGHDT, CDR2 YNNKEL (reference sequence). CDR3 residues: CASSQVALGNEQYF. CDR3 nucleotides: TGTGCCAGCAGCCAAGTCGCTCTTGGGAACGAGCAGTACTTC.

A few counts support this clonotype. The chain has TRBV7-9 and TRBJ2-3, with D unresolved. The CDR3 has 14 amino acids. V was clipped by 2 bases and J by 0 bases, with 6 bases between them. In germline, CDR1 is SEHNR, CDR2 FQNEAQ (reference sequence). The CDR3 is CASSLPRSTDTQYF. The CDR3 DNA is TGTGCCAGCAGCTTACCCAGGAGCACAGATACGCAGTATTTT.

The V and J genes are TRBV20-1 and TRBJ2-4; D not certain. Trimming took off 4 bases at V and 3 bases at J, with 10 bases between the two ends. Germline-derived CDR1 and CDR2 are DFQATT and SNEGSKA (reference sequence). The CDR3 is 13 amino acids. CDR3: CSATFKVKNIQYF. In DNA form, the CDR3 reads TGCAGTGCTACCTTCAAGGTCAAAAACATTCAGTACTTC.

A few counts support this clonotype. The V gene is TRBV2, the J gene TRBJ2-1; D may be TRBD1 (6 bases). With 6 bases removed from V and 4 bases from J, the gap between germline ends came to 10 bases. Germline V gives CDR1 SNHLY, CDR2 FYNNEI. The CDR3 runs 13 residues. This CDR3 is CASSRGQYNEQFF. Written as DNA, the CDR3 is TGTGCCAGCAGCCGCGGACAGTACAATGAGCAGTTCTTC.

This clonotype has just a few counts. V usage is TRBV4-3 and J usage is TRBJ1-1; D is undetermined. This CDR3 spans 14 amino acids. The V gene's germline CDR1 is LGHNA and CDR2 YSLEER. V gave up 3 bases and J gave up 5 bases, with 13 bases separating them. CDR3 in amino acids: CASSQAGLGTEAFF. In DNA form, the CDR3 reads TGCGCCAGCAGCCAGGCGGGGTTGGGGACTGAAGCTTTCTTT.